This T cell receptor (beta chain) was profiled in a study of blood T cell repertoires in COVID-19. Looking at the study overall: Spain, Italy and the United States supplied samples that represented acute and convalescent COVID-19. Nucleic acid was either cDNA or gDNA, and it came from T cells, B-cell-depleted T cells, or PBMCs.

CDR3 length equals 17 residues. The germline CDR1 and CDR2 sequences are SEHNR and FQNEAQ (reference sequence). Trimming took 1 base from V and 7 from J; bases not matched to a gene: 8. Authors' methods: Reference gene primer amplification yielded estimated nucleated cell counts. This table comes from immunoSEQ multiplex PCR, and its TCRdb copy is limited to in-frame clones, with some not included. V, J and clone size are taken as reported in that table, and D and trimming were inferred from the DNA itself. The sample lists about 110,000 clones; approximately 90% were seen once. The sequencing sample was made of peripheral blood. The receptor's source is a man aged 45 to 65 with active or convalescent COVID-19. The chain couples TRBV7-9 to TRBJ2-3, with 13 bases fitting TRBD2. This chain's CDR3 is CASSLVGLAGSGYTQYF. The CDR3 DNA follows: TGTGCCAGCAGCTTAGTGGGACTAGCGGGGTCTGGCTATACGCAGTATTTT.